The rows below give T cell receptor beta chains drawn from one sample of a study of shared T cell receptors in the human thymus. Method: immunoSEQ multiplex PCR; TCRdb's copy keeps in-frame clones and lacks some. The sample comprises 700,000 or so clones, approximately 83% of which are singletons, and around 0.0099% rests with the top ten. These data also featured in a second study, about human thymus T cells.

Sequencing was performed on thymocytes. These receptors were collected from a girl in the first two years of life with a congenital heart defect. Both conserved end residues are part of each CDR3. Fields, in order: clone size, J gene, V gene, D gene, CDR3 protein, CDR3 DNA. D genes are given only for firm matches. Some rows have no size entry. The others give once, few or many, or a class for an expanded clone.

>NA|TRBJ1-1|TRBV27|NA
CASSFRDTSNTEAFF
TGTGCCAGCAGTTTTCGGGACACATCGAACACTGAAGCTTTCTTT
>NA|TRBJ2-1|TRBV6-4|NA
CASSESAGRSDLYNEQFF
TGTGCCAGCAGTGAGTCGGCAGGGAGGTCCGACCTGTACAATGAGCAGTTCTTC
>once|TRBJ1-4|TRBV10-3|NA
CAISDPRLSNEKLFF
TGTGCCATCAGTGACCCTCGGTTGAGCAATGAAAAACTGTTTTTT
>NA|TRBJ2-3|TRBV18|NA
CASSPEGGTDTQYF
TGTGCCAGCTCACCAGAGGGTGGTACAGATACGCAGTATTTT
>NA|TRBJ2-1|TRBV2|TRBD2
CASSEGTSGGPNGGNEQFF
TGTGCCAGCAGTGAAGGTACTAGCGGGGGACCGAATGGGGGGAATGAGCAGTTCTTC
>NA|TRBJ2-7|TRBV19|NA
CASSPRQDSYEQYF
TGTGCCAGTAGTCCCAGGCAGGACTCCTACGAGCAGTACTTC
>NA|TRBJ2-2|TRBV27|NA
CASSFGSLTGELFF
TGTGCCAGCAGTTTCGGTTCTCTCACCGGGGAGCTGTTTTTT
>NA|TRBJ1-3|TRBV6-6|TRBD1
CASSIQGTGNTIYF
TGTGCCAGCAGCATACAGGGGACTGGAAACACCATATATTTT
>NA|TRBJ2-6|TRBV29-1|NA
CSALGETGCSGGANVLTF
TGCAGCGCGCTAGGGGAAACAGGCTGCTCGGGTGGGGCCAACGTCCTGACTTTC
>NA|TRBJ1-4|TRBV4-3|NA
CASSQAVLEVGEKLFF
TGCGCCAGCAGCCAAGCGGTCCTTGAGGTTGGTGAAAAACTGTTTTTT
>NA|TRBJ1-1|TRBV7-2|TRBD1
CASSLSATGSGTEAFF
TGTGCCAGCAGCTTATCCGCGACAGGGTCCGGCACTGAAGCTTTCTTT
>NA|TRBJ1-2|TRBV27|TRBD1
CASSPQDRVDGYTF
TGTGCCAGCAGTCCCCAGGACAGGGTGGATGGCTACACCTTC
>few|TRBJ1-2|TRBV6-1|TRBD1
CASSVPGQAYGYTF
TGTGCCAGCAGCGTCCCGGGACAGGCCTATGGCTACACCTTC
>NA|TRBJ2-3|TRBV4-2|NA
CASSQPIQLTSTDTQYF
TGTGCCAGCAGCCAGCCAATTCAATTAACTAGCACAGATACGCAGTATTTT
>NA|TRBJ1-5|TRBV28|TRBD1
CASRLENKTGENQPQHF
TGTGCCAGCAGGCTCGAGAACAAGACAGGGGAGAATCAGCCCCAGCATTTT
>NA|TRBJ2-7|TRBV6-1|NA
CASSPTGYEQYF
TGTGCCAGCAGTCCGACAGGATACGAGCAGTACTTC
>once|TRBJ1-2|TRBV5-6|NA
CASSLRHPEASYGYTF
TGTGCCAGCAGCTTGAGGCACCCGGAGGCTAGCTATGGCTACACCTTC
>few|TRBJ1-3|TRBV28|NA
CASSLYYRSGVGNTIYF
TGTGCCAGCAGTTTATATTACAGGTCTGGGGTTGGAAACACCATATATTTT
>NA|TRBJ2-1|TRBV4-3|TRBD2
CASSQDPAGSYNEQFF
TGCGCCAGCAGCCAAGATCCAGCGGGGAGTTACAATGAGCAGTTCTTC
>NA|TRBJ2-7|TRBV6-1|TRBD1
CASRSDRVSFSEQYF
TGTGCCAGCAGGTCCGACAGGGTGAGTTTTTCCGAGCAGTACTTC
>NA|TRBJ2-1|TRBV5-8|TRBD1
CASSCGQGADDNEQFF
TGTGCCAGCAGCTGTGGACAGGGGGCAGACGACAATGAGCAGTTCTTC
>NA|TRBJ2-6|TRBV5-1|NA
CASSFLVSDRSGANVLTF
TGCGCCAGCAGCTTTCTCGTCTCGGACAGATCTGGGGCCAACGTCCTGACTTTC
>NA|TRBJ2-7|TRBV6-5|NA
CASSLLRPGNEQYF
TGTGCCAGCAGCCTCCTACGCCCAGGGAACGAGCAGTACTTC
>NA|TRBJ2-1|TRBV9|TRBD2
CASSVGLAGGVNEQFF
TGTGCCAGCAGCGTAGGACTAGCGGGGGGAGTGAATGAGCAGTTCTTC
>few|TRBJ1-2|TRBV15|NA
CATSREQGSCGYTF
TGTGCCACCAGCAGGGAACAGGGCAGCTGCGGCTACACCTTC
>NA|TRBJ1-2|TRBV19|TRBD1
CASSTRPTLHRGCNGYTF
TGTGCCAGTTCCACTCGACCAACGCTTCACAGGGGCTGCAATGGCTACACCTTC
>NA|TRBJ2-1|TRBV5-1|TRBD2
CASSYPSGGHNEQFF
TGCGCCAGCAGCTACCCTAGCGGGGGCCACAATGAGCAGTTCTTC
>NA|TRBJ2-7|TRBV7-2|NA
CASSLVSGPGGLGEQYF
TGTGCCAGCAGCTTAGTATCGGGCCCGGGGGGCCTAGGTGAGCAGTACTTC
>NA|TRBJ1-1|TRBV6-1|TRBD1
CASSARDRGPTEAFF
TGTGCCAGCAGTGCCAGGGACAGGGGGCCGACTGAAGCTTTCTTT
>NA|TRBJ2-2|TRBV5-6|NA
CASSDKRDTANTGELFF
TGTGCCAGCAGCGATAAGCGGGACACGGCGAACACCGGGGAGCTGTTTTTT
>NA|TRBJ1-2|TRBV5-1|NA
CASSLQAMGGGNRSIYGYTF
TGCGCCAGCAGCTTGCAGGCAATGGGTGGGGGGAACCGCTCGATCTATGGCTACACCTTC